This T cell receptor beta chain derives from a study of cytomegalovirus exposure and HLA in healthy donors. Study-wide results and caveats: Accurate predictions that matched the HLA-A and HLA-B alleles of most subjects were reportedly made from TCR beta sequences. Most TCR sequences showed up rarely, but some public TCRs showed up in many donors. After further analysis at a later stage, 16,951 TCR beta sequences were associated with HLA alleles at 0.05 false discovery rate. By HLA locus, TCR association rates varied in a later analysis, with DRB1 showing the most and HLA-C the fewest.

Germline CDR1 is SSHAT and CDR2 is FNYEAQ (reference sequence). This CDR3 has 16 residues. The PCR ran on 60 Vbeta and 13 Jbeta primers. This table comes from immunoSEQ multiplex PCR, and its TCRdb copy is limited to in-frame clones, with some not included. Among 100,000 to 150,000 clones listed, about two thirds were seen once. To note about this clone: Its antigen is undetermined. The junction differs from germline at one of its ends, possibly a read error.

Sequencing used PBMCs. The chain uses TRBV7-7 and TRBJ2-1, with a weak D call TRBD1 (6 bases). This sequence was found in a man aged 25 to 40 in good health and CMV-seronegative. CDR3 nucleotides: TGTGCTAGCAGCTTGTCCGGACAGAGCTCCTACAATGAGCAGTTCTTC. Amino acids: CASSLSGQSSYNEQFF.